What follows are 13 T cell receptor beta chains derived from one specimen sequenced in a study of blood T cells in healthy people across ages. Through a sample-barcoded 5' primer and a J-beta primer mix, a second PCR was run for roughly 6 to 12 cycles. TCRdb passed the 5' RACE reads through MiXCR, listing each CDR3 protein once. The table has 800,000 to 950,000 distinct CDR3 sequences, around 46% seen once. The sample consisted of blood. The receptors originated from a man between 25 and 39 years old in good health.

CDR3 loop: CASSLDESRGYSYNEQFF. The DNA of the CDR3 is TGTGCCAGCAGCTTAGACGAGTCCAGGGGATACTCCTACAATGAGCAGTTCTTC. This rearrangement joins TRBV7-2 to TRBJ2-1; D perhaps matches TRBD1 (6 bases). The CDR3 is made up of 18 amino acids. Trimming cost V 1 base and J 0 bases, with 16 bases left between them. In germline, CDR1 is SGHTA, CDR2 FQGNSA.

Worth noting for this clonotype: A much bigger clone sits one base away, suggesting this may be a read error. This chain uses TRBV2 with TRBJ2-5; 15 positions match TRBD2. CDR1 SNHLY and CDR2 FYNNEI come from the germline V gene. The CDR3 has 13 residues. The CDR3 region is CVGTSGGHNEQYF. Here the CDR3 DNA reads TGTGTCGGGACTAGCGGGGGGCACAATGAGCAGTACTTC.

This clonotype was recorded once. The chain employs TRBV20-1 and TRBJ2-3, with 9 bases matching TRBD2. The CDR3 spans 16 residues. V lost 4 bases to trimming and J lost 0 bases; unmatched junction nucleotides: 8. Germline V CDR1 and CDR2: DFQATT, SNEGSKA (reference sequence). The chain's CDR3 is CSATASGGTSTDTQYF. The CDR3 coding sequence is TGCAGTGCTACCGCAAGCGGGGGGACTAGCACAGATACGCAGTATTTT.

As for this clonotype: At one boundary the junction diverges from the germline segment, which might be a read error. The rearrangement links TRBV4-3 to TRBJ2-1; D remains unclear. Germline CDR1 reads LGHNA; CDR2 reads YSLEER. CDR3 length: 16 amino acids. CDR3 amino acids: CTSSQDIRSSYNEQFF. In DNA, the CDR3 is TGCACCAGCAGCCAAGATATAAGGTCCTCGTACAATGAGCAGTTCTTC.

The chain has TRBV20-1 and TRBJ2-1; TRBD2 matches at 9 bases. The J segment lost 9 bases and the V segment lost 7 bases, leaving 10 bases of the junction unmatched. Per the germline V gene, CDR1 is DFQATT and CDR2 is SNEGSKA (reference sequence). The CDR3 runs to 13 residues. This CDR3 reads CSEIAGAWGEQFF. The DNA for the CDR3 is TGCAGTGAGATAGCGGGGGCCTGGGGTGAGCAGTTCTTC.

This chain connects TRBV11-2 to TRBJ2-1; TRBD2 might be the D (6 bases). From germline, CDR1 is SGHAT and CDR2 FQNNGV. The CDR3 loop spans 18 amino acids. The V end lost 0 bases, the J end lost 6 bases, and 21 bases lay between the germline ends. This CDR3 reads CASSLDLGGGANFNEQFF. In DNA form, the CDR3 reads TGTGCCAGCAGCTTAGATCTGGGCGGCGGGGCCAACTTCAATGAGCAGTTCTTC.

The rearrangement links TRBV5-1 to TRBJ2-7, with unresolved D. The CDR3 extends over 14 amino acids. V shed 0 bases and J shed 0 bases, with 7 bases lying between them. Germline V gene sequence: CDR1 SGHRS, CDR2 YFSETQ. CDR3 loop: CASSLGVLSYEQYF. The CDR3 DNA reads TGCGCCAGCAGCTTGGGGGTACTCTCCTACGAGCAGTACTTC.

CDR3 protein: CATRGQTYYEQYF. The CDR3 nucleotides are TGTGCCACCAGGGGGCAGACCTACTACGAGCAGTACTTC. The rearrangement links TRBV2 to TRBJ2-5; 8 nucleotides align to TRBD1. The J call may be wrong; the DNA end is better matched by TRBJ2-7. Germline lookup yields CDR1 SNHLY and CDR2 FYNNEI. The CDR3 consists of 13 residues.

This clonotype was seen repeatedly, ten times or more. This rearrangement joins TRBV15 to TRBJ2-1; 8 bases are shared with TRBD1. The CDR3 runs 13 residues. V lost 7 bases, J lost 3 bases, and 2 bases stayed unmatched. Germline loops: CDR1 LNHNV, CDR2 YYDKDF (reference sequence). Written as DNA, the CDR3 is TGTGCCACCAAGACAGGGGACTACAATGAGCAGTTCTTC. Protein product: CATKTGDYNEQFF.

The CDR3 coding sequence is TGTGCCAGCAGCTCCCAGGGGGTTAGCAATCAGCCCCAGCATTTT. Residues: CASSSQGVSNQPQHF. The V and J genes are TRBV9 and TRBJ1-5, with 7 bases identical to TRBD1. This CDR3 has 15 residues. With 4 bases clipped from V and 0 bases from J, the junction kept 4 bases outside the gene matches. Looked up from germline, CDR1 is SGDLS and CDR2 is YYNGEE.

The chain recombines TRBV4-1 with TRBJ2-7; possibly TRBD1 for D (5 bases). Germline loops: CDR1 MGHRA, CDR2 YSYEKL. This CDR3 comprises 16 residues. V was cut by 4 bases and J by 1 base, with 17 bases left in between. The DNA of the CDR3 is TGCGCCAGCAGCCGAGACCCCAGGGATCTTTCCTACGAGCAGTACTTC. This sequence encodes CASSRDPRDLSYEQYF.

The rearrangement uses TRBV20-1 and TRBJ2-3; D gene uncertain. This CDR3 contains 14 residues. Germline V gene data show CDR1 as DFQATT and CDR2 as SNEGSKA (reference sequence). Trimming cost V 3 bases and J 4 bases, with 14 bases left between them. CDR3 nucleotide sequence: TGCAGTGCTAGCCCCCGAACGAGCGCAGATACGCAGTATTTT. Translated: CSASPRTSADTQYF.

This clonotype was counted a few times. The DNA of the CDR3 is TGTGCCAGCAGCTCTTTGAGGGGCTTCGATACGCAGTATTTT. Protein sequence: CASSSLRGFDTQYF. The chain employs TRBV7-8 and TRBJ2-3; the D gene could be TRBD1 or TRBD2 (5 bases each). The CDR3 contains 14 residues. With 4 bases removed from V and 6 bases from J, the gap between germline ends came to 14 bases. Per germline, CDR1 SGHVS and CDR2 FQNEAQ.